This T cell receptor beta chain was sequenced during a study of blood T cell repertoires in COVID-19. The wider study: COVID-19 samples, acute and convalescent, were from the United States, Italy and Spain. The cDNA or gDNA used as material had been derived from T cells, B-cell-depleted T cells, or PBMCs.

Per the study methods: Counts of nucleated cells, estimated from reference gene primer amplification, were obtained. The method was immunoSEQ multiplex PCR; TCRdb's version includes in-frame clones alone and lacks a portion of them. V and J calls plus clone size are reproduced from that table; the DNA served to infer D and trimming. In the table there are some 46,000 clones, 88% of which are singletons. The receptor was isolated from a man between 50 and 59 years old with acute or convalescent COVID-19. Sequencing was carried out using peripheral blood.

The CDR3 loop is CASTTGDREGEKLFF. The CDR3 DNA follows: TGTGCCAGCACCACCGGGGACAGGGAAGGAGAAAAACTGTTTTTT. The J gene is TRBJ1-4, the V gene TRBV6-5; 9 bases fit TRBD1. The CDR3 sequence is 15 residues long. The V gene end was trimmed by 7 bases and the J gene end by 8 bases; junction bases not matched to a gene: 11. CDR1 and CDR2 from the germline V gene are MNHEY and SVGAGI.